Each of the 21 T cell receptor beta chains below was sequenced from the same sample in a study of T cell responses to AZD1222 COVID-19 vaccine. The data were produced by immunoSEQ multiplex PCR, yet TCRdb's version contains in-frame clones alone and is incomplete. The table records around 92,000 clones, approximately 90% of them present only once. Sample: peripheral blood, taken on day 0 of AZD1222 vaccination. These receptors came from an adult in good health.

Here the CDR3 DNA reads TGTGCCAGTAGTATGGGCCCGAACAATCAGCCCCAGCATTTT. It encodes CASSMGPNNQPQHF. V and J are TRBV19 and TRBJ1-5; D gene ambiguous. Germline CDR1 LNHDA, CDR2 SQIVND (reference sequence). Trimming removed 3 bases from V and 3 bases from J, with 9 bases in between. The CDR3 sequence is 14 residues long.

The chain recombines TRBV19 with TRBJ1-1; D is unresolved. Trimming pared 7 bases from V and 0 bases from J, leaving 9 bases between. The germline CDR1 and CDR2 sequences are LNHDA and SQIVND (reference sequence). The CDR3 totals 13 residues. The CDR3 protein is CASNRKLNTEAFF. The CDR3 bases are TGTGCCAGTAACCGCAAACTGAACACTGAAGCTTTCTTT.

This clone has a single count. The gene calls are TRBV9 and TRBJ2-2; 12 bases fit TRBD2. This CDR3 is 14 amino acids long. The J segment lost 8 bases and the V segment lost 8 bases, leaving 7 bases of the junction unmatched. Per germline, CDR1 SGDLS and CDR2 YYNGEE. The CDR3 region is CASGTSGGLGELFF. DNA for the CDR3: TGTGCCAGTGGAACTAGCGGGGGGCTGGGGGAGCTGTTTTTT. Complete variable domain (other parts from reference TRBV9 and TRBJ2-2): DSGVTQTPKHLITATGQRVTLRCSPRSGDLSVYWYQQSLDQGLQFLIQYYNGEERAKGNILERFSAQQFPDLHSELNLSSLELGDSALYFCASGTSGGLGELFFGEGSRLTVL.

The rearrangement uses TRBV7-2 and TRBJ1-5, with D tentatively TRBD1 (6 bases). The ends were cut back, 5 bases at V and 3 bases at J, with 14 bases in the middle. The CDR3 runs 15 residues. Germline-derived CDR1 and CDR2 are SGHTA and FQGNSA. The CDR3: CASSQIQGPNQPQHF. For the CDR3, the DNA is TGTGCCAGCAGCCAGATACAGGGCCCCAATCAGCCCCAGCATTTT.

The chain recombines TRBV6-5 with TRBJ2-5; D remains unclear. Trimming pared 7 bases from V and 5 bases from J, leaving 8 bases between. The length of the CDR3 is 11 residues. Germline CDR1 and CDR2: MNHEY and SVGAGI. The CDR3 here is CASNYWETQYF. The CDR3 DNA reads as TGTGCCAGCAACTATTGGGAGACCCAGTACTTC.

This sequence joins TRBV12-3 or TRBV12-4 and TRBJ1-2; TRBD1 might be the D (5 bases). With 0 bases removed from V and 8 bases from J, the gap between germline ends came to 10 bases. The length of the CDR3 is 13 residues. The CDR3 nucleotides are TGTGCCAGCAGTTTAGCCGAGCGGGGCGGCTACACCTTC. It yields the protein CASSLAERGGYTF.

This sequence joins TRBV2 and TRBJ2-3, with D hard to call. This CDR3 comprises 15 residues. The germline V and J ends were trimmed by 5 bases and 6 bases, with 18 bases remaining between them. The germline V gene has CDR1 SNHLY and CDR2 FYNNEI. CDR3 DNA: TGTGCCAGCAGTCCAGATCAGCATCAGTGGGATACGCAGTATTTT. Its protein product is CASSPDQHQWDTQYF.

This clone was picked up one time. The J gene is TRBJ1-6, the V gene TRBV9; TRBD1 aligns across 7 bases. V gave up 3 bases and J gave up 11 bases; unmatched junction bases: 14. Germline V CDR1 and CDR2: SGDLS, YYNGEE. CDR3 size: 16 residues. The CDR3, as DNA: TGTGCCAGCAGCGGGGGACAGTCGGGTATACGGCCACCCCTCCACTTT. This encodes CASSGGQSGIRPPLHF.

The V call is TRBV6-5, the J call TRBJ2-7; D is possibly TRBD1 (6 bases). Looked up from germline, CDR1 is MNHEY and CDR2 is SVGAGI. This CDR3 comprises 13 residues. The CDR3 DNA sequence: TGTGCAAGCCGAGCAGGGGTGGCGCACGAGCAGTACTTC. Protein: CASRAGVAHEQYF.

The V and J genes are TRBV6-1 and TRBJ2-2, with 8 bases lining up with TRBD2. Losses at the gene ends were 1 base for V and 5 bases for J; bases not matched to a gene: 9. This CDR3 has 17 residues. Germline assignment: CDR1 MNHNS and CDR2 SASEGT. The CDR3 DNA is TGTGCCAGCAGTGAAGTACCAGCGGGGGTAGGAACCGGGGAGCTGTTTTTT. Translating it yields CASSEVPAGVGTGELFF.

The chain recombines TRBV4-2 with TRBJ1-3; D remains unclear. Per the germline V gene, CDR1 is LGHNA and CDR2 is YNFKEQ. This CDR3 has 13 residues. The V end was cut by 3 bases, the J end by 3 bases, with 6 bases between. In DNA form, the CDR3 reads TGTGCCAGCAGCCAGGGGTTTGGAAACACCATATATTTT. Translating it yields CASSQGFGNTIYF.

The chain couples TRBV5-4 to TRBJ2-3; TRBD2 matches at 11 bases. Germline loops: CDR1 SGHNT, CDR2 YYREEE (reference sequence). This CDR3 region has 16 residues. Trimming at V came to 4 bases and at J to 1 base, leaving 5 bases not matched to a gene. Written as DNA, the CDR3 is TGTGCCAGCAGCCAGACTAGCGGGGCTGGCACAGATACGCAGTATTTT. Its protein product is CASSQTSGAGTDTQYF.

CDR3 loop: CASSGTLRQFAATEAFF. The DNA for the CDR3 is TGTGCCAGTAGTGGTACCTTGAGACAGTTCGCAGCGACTGAAGCTTTCTTT. This chain uses TRBV19 with TRBJ1-1, with D perhaps TRBD1 (5 bases). The germline V and J ends were trimmed by 5 bases and 5 bases, with 24 bases remaining between them. This CDR3 has 17 residues. Germline assignment: CDR1 LNHDA and CDR2 SQIVND (reference sequence).

V is TRBV7-2 and J is TRBJ1-2; the match to TRBD1 covers 10 bases. Looked up from germline, CDR1 is SGHTA and CDR2 is FQGNSA. The CDR3 extends over 13 amino acids. The V and J ends lost 5 bases and 8 bases, in that order; junction bases with no gene match: 5. Here the CDR3 DNA reads TGTGCCAGCAGCCCAGGACAGGGGGGAGGCTACACCTTC. As protein: CASSPGQGGGYTF.

V usage is TRBV4-3 and J usage is TRBJ1-2; D may be TRBD1 (5 bases). The germline V gene has CDR1 LGHNA and CDR2 YSLEER. The CDR3 contains 16 residues. Trimming stripped 0 bases from V and 4 bases from J, with 15 bases between. CDR3 nucleotides: TGCGCCAGCAGCCAAGATCCGGTGGACACGGTCTATGGCTACACCTTC. It yields the protein CASSQDPVDTVYGYTF.

The chain employs TRBV5-5 and TRBJ1-1; the D gene is possibly TRBD1 (5 bases). CDR3 length: 16 amino acids. Per the germline V gene, CDR1 is SGHKS and CDR2 is YYEKEE (reference sequence). Trimming shortened V by 0 bases and J by 1 base, and 13 bases separated the two germline ends. CDR3 DNA: TGTGCCAGCAGCTTGGGAAGGGGTAAAGCGAACACTGAAGCTTTCTTT. Its protein is CASSLGRGKANTEAFF.

This clone was recorded a few times. The chain couples TRBV7-9 to TRBJ1-3, with D unresolved. V was pared by 5 bases and J by 0 bases, with 11 bases between. CDR3 size: 15 residues. CDR1 and CDR2 from the germline V gene are SEHNR and FQNEAQ (reference sequence). The DNA for the CDR3 is TGTGCCAGCAGCCGCCTAGTCAGCTCTGGAAACACCATATATTTT. This translates into CASSRLVSSGNTIYF.

V gene TRBV19 combines with J gene TRBJ1-5, with a possible D match to TRBD1 (6 bases). Germline CDR1 reads LNHDA; CDR2 reads SQIVND (reference sequence). With 4 bases removed from V and 0 bases from J, the gap between germline ends came to 16 bases. The CDR3 has 17 residues. CDR3 protein: CASSTSEGGYSNQPQHF. CDR3 bases: TGTGCCAGTAGTACCAGTGAGGGGGGATATAGCAATCAGCCCCAGCATTTT.

The chain carries TRBV3-1 (or the pseudogene TRBV3-2) and TRBJ2-3; no clear D. V was pared by 8 bases and J by 0 bases, with 9 bases between. The CDR3 consists of 13 residues. Germline loops: CDR1 LGHDT, CDR2 YNNKEL (reference sequence). In nucleotides, the CDR3 is TGTGCCAGCGGGGTTCCCAGCACAGATACGCAGTATTTT. It encodes CASGVPSTDTQYF.

V is TRBV6-2 or TRBV6-3 and J is TRBJ2-1; unclear D gene. Germline loops: CDR1 MNHEY, CDR2 SVGEGT. The V end lost 5 bases, the J end lost 4 bases, and 6 bases lay between the germline ends. This CDR3 is built from 12 residues. CDR3: CASSPSYNEQFF. CDR3 nucleotide sequence: TGTGCCAGCAGTCCGAGTTACAATGAGCAGTTCTTC.

V gene TRBV10-3 combines with J gene TRBJ2-2, with TRBD1 matching 9 bases. CDR1 ENHRY and CDR2 SYGVKD come from the germline V gene. The CDR3 is 14 residues long. Germline trimming cut 8 bases from V and 5 bases from J; bases unmatched to any gene: 6. The CDR3 protein is CAIGEQGATGELFF. As DNA, the CDR3 is TGTGCCATCGGAGAACAGGGGGCAACCGGGGAGCTGTTTTTT.